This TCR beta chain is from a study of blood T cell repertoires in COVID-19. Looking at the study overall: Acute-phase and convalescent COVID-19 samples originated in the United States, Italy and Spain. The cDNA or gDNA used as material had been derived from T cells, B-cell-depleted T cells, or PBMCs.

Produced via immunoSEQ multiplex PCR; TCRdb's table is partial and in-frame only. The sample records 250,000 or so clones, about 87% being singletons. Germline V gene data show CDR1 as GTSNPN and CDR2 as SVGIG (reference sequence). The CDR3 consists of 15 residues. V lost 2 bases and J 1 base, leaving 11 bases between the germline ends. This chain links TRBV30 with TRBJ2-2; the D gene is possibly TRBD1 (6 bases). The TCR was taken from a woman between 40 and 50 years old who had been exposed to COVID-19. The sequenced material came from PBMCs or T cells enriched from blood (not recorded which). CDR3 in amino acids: CAWSRGTENTGELFF. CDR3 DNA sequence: TGTGCCTGGAGTAGGGGGACCGAGAACACCGGGGAGCTGTTTTTT.